The 20 T cell receptor beta chains below all came from one sample that was sequenced in a study of T cell responses to AZD1222 COVID-19 vaccine. The assay was immunoSEQ multiplex PCR, and TCRdb's table has in-frame clones only and misses some. The sample shows 120,000 to 150,000 clones, approximately 89% of them seen only once. This material consisted of peripheral blood, taken on day 0 of AZD1222 vaccination. Source of these receptors: an adult in good health.

This chain uses TRBV15 with TRBJ2-3; 10 bases map to TRBD2. This CDR3 comprises 17 residues. From germline, CDR1 is LNHNV and CDR2 YYDKDF (reference sequence). After removal of 4 bases from V and 0 bases from J, the junction contained 7 bases not matched to a gene. CDR3 amino acids: CATSNPTTSGSTDTQYF. The CDR3 region has the DNA TGTGCCACCAGCAACCCCACGACTAGCGGGAGCACAGATACGCAGTATTTT. The complete variable domain, with remaining parts taken from reference TRBV15 and TRBJ2-3, reads DAMVIQNPRYQVTQFGKPVTLSCSQTLNHNVMYWYQQKSSQAPKLLFHYYDKDFNNEADTPDNFQSRRPNTSFCFLDIRSPGLGDTAMYLCATSNPTTSGSTDTQYFGPGTRLTVL.

The chain employs TRBV10-3 and TRBJ2-2; 8 bases match TRBD1. Trimming cost V 6 bases and J 4 bases; bases outside gene matches: 7. Germline values: CDR1 ENHRY, CDR2 SYGVKD. This CDR3 is 15 amino acids long. The CDR3 DNA is TGTGCCATCAGGGTGACAGGGGTAGGCACCGGGGAGCTGTTTTTT. Amino acid sequence: CAIRVTGVGTGELFF.

This rearrangement joins TRBV19 to TRBJ2-3; maybe TRBD2 (6 bases). The CDR3 is made up of 13 amino acids. CDR1 and CDR2 (germline): LNHDA, SQIVND (reference sequence). V lost 7 bases, J lost 4 bases, and 12 bases lay in between. CDR3 in DNA: TGTGCCAGTATGGAGGGTTTGGCAGATACGCAGTATTTT. Translation gives CASMEGLADTQYF.

The CDR3 loop reads CASTKKRRGGNQPQHF. CDR3 DNA sequence: TGTGCCAGCACAAAGAAGAGGCGAGGGGGCAATCAGCCCCAGCATTTT. V and J are TRBV3-1 (or the pseudogene TRBV3-2) and TRBJ1-5; weak D call: TRBD1 (5 bases). Per the germline V gene, CDR1 is LGHDT and CDR2 is YNNKEL (reference sequence). The CDR3 loop spans 16 amino acids. V was pared by 7 bases and J by 2 bases, with 18 bases between.

The chain joins TRBV6-5 to TRBJ2-2; 7 bases map to TRBD2. Trimming removed 7 bases from V and 8 bases from J; junction bases left unmatched: 10. Germline V gene lookup returns CDR1 MNHEY and CDR2 SVGAGI. The CDR3 is 14 residues long. CDR3 in amino acids: CASISGIGPGELFF. The CDR3, as DNA: TGTGCCAGCATAAGCGGGATAGGACCGGGGGAGCTGTTTTTT.

J is TRBJ1-4 and V is TRBV5-1; tentative D call: TRBD1 (5 bases). Trimming took off 0 bases at V and 4 bases at J, with 13 bases between the two ends. The CDR3 has 16 amino acids. Germline-derived CDR1 and CDR2 are SGHRS and YFSETQ. In DNA, the CDR3 is TGCGCCAGCAGCTTGGCCGGGACCAGACTTAATGAAAAACTGTTTTTT. Protein sequence: CASSLAGTRLNEKLFF. The full variable domain, rest sourced from reference TRBV5-1 and TRBJ1-4, is KAGVTQTPRYLIKTRGQQVTLSCSPISGHRSVSWYQQTPGQGLQFLFEYFSETQRNKGNFPGRFSGRQFSNSRSEMNVSTLELGDSALYLCASSLAGTRLNEKLFFGSGTQLSVL.

This chain connects TRBV5-8 to TRBJ1-5; TRBD1 is a possible D gene (6 bases). The CDR3 covers 18 residues. V was cut by 0 bases and J by 2 bases, with 18 bases left in between. Germline V gene data show CDR1 as SGHTS and CDR2 as YDEGEE. The CDR3 DNA is TGTGCCAGCAGCTTGGCGGGCAGGGGAGGTGCTGGCAATCAGCCCCAGCATTTT. It codes for CASSLAGRGGAGNQPQHF.

This chain links TRBV28 with TRBJ1-1; a possible D gene is TRBD1 (6 bases). V gave up 6 bases and J gave up 6 bases, with 17 bases separating them. This CDR3 is built from 14 residues. In germline, CDR1 is MDHEN, CDR2 SYDVKM. The CDR3: CASSPGQSTSEAFF. The CDR3 DNA follows: TGTGCCAGCAGCCCTGGACAGAGTACTTCTGAAGCTTTCTTT.

This clone has just one count. The chain uses TRBV3-1 (or the pseudogene TRBV3-2) and TRBJ2-7; 8 nucleotides agree with TRBD1. In germline, CDR1 is LGHDT, CDR2 YNNKEL (reference sequence). The CDR3 has 15 amino acids. V gave up 7 bases and J gave up 1 base; unmatched junction bases: 9. The CDR3: CASTHGQGLSYEQYF. CDR3 in DNA: TGTGCCAGCACCCACGGACAGGGATTATCCTACGAGCAGTACTTC.

This chain links TRBV15 with TRBJ2-2; D is possibly TRBD1 (6 bases). The V end was cut by 6 bases, the J end by 8 bases, with 13 bases between. CDR1 LNHNV and CDR2 YYDKDF come from the germline V gene (reference sequence). The CDR3 runs 13 residues. CDR3 DNA sequence: TGTGCCACCAGTCGAACAGGGTTTGGGGAGCTGTTTTTT. Its protein product is CATSRTGFGELFF.

This clone appeared a single time. The chain combines TRBV15 with TRBJ2-1, with D perhaps given as TRBD1 or TRBD2 (5 bases each). The V and J ends lost 6 bases and 9 bases respectively, with 15 bases between them. Germline V gene sequence: CDR1 LNHNV, CDR2 YYDKDF (reference sequence). There are 13 residues in the CDR3. The CDR3 coding sequence is TGTGCCACCAGGACTGTTAATGGGGGTGAGCAGTTCTTC. Translation gives CATRTVNGGEQFF.

There are a few counts of this clone. The same CDR3 arises from other DNA sequences in this sample as well. V is TRBV10-1 and J is TRBJ2-3; the D is unclear. This CDR3 is built from 12 residues. Germline V CDR1 and CDR2: WNHNN, SYGVQD (reference sequence). With 6 bases removed from V and 0 bases from J, the gap between germline ends came to 4 bases. The CDR3 DNA is TGCGCCAGCAGCCCTAGCACAGATACGCAGTATTTT. The encoded protein is CASSPSTDTQYF.

V gene TRBV28 combines with J gene TRBJ2-3; no definite D call. Trimming removed 3 bases from V and 0 bases from J, with 10 bases in between. CDR1 and CDR2 (germline): MDHEN, SYDVKM. This CDR3 has 15 residues. The CDR3 is CASSLVGYSTDTQYF. CDR3 bases: TGTGCCAGCAGTTTGGTCGGGTATAGCACAGATACGCAGTATTTT.

The V gene is TRBV7-8, the J gene TRBJ2-3; the D gene is possibly TRBD1 (6 bases). The CDR3 contains 14 residues. From germline, CDR1 is SGHVS and CDR2 FQNEAQ. The V end was cut by 3 bases, the J end by 2 bases, with 9 bases between. CDR3 protein: CASSLTGLTDTQYF. CDR3 nucleotide sequence: TGTGCCAGCAGCTTGACAGGACTCACAGATACGCAGTATTTT. The complete variable domain, with remaining parts taken from reference TRBV7-8 and TRBJ2-3, reads GAGVSQSPRYKVAKRGQDVALRCDPISGHVSLFWYQQALGQGPEFLTYFQNEAQLDKSGLPSDRFFAERPEGSVSTLKIQRTQQEDSAVYLCASSLTGLTDTQYFGPGTRLTVL.

The J gene is TRBJ1-1, the V gene TRBV21-1. TRBV21-1 is an annotated pseudogene. This CDR3 region has 16 residues. CDR3 DNA: TGTGCCAGCAGCAAAGGTTCCATAGGGACGAACACTGAAGCTTTCTTT. This sequence encodes CASSKGSIGTNTEAFF.

The chain uses TRBV11-3 and TRBJ2-2, with D possibly TRBD2 on 7 matching bases. This CDR3 has 19 amino acids. Germline-derived CDR1 and CDR2 are SGHNT and YENEEA. Trimming removed 1 base at V and 4 bases at J, with 22 bases between. CDR3 loop: CASSLGTRGGARGTGELFF. DNA of the CDR3: TGTGCCAGCAGCTTAGGGACTCGAGGGGGGGCAAGAGGCACCGGGGAGCTGTTTTTT.

The genes are TRBV4-2 and TRBJ2-5, with a tentative D call TRBD2 (6 bases). Germline lookup yields CDR1 LGHNA and CDR2 YNFKEQ. The CDR3 totals 15 residues. Trimming pared 0 bases from V and 3 bases from J, leaving 11 bases between. CDR3 sequence (DNA): TGTGCCAGCAGCCAAGATCGGTTAGCGGAAGAGACCCAGTACTTC. As protein: CASSQDRLAEETQYF.

The V gene is TRBV6-5, the J gene TRBJ2-5, with D uncertain. The CDR3 runs 13 residues. In germline, CDR1 is MNHEY, CDR2 SVGAGI. V lost 0 bases, J lost 1 base, and 3 bases lay in between. CDR3 region: CASSYSPQETQYF. The CDR3 region has the DNA TGTGCCAGCAGTTACTCGCCCCAAGAGACCCAGTACTTC.

The chain is built from TRBV1 and TRBJ2-1; the D call in the table, TRBD2, was not verified against the DNA. TRBV1 is described as a pseudogene. The CDR3 is made up of 18 amino acids. CDR3 nucleotides: TGCACCAGCAGCTTGAAACCACTGGCCAGCGGGTTTAACAATGAGCAGTTCTTC. It codes for CTSSLKPLASGFNNEQFF.

This sequence joins TRBV6-4 and TRBJ2-7, with D unclear. V shed 2 bases and J shed 3 bases, with 26 bases lying between them. The V gene's germline CDR1 is MRHNA and CDR2 SNTAGT. The CDR3 covers 19 residues. CDR3 nucleotides: TGTGCCAGCAGTGACCGCCCCCAGTTGTATCCGGATCAATGCTACGAGCAGTACTTC. As protein: CASSDRPQLYPDQCYEQYF.